This is a list of T cell receptor beta chains from one sample in a study of cytomegalovirus exposure and HLA in healthy donors. Using immunoSEQ multiplex PCR, the repertoire was profiled, and TCRdb retains in-frame clones only, with some absent. The data show roughly 150,000 clones, 80% seen once. Sample: PBMCs. All receptors come from a male donor in good health and CMV-seronegative. Both conserved end residues are part of each CDR3. Fields, in order: clone size, J gene, D gene, V gene, CDR3 DNA, CDR3 protein. D genes are given only for firm matches. Size is stated for part of the rows, as once, few or many counts, or as a class when the clone is expanded.

clone_size: .; j_call: TRBJ1-6; d_call: .; v_call: TRBV19; cdr3_nt: TGTGCCAGTAGTGGGCAGGGAAATTCACCCCTCCACTTT; cdr3_aa: CASSGQGNSPLHF
clone_size: .; j_call: TRBJ2-2; d_call: .; v_call: TRBV19; cdr3_nt: TGTGCCAGTAGCCTGGTTGGAGTTACTGGCGGGATGAGCACCGGGGAGCTGTTTTTT; cdr3_aa: CASSLVGVTGGMSTGELFF
clone_size: .; j_call: TRBJ1-5; d_call: .; v_call: TRBV18; cdr3_nt: TGTGCCAGCTCACCTCTCCCGGCGGATAGCAATCAGCCCCAGCATTTT; cdr3_aa: CASSPLPADSNQPQHF
clone_size: .; j_call: TRBJ1-6; d_call: .; v_call: TRBV19; cdr3_nt: TGTGCCAGTACGGCTGGACAGCATAATTCACCCCTCCACTTT; cdr3_aa: CASTAGQHNSPLHF
clone_size: .; j_call: TRBJ2-2; d_call: .; v_call: TRBV12-5; cdr3_nt: TGTGCTAGCAAAGGAGGGGACACCGGGGAGCTGTTTTTT; cdr3_aa: CASKGGDTGELFF
clone_size: .; j_call: TRBJ1-5; d_call: .; v_call: TRBV30; cdr3_nt: TGTGCCTGGGGTCGGGGGGACGCACGGCCCCAGCATTTT; cdr3_aa: CAWGRGDARPQHF
clone_size: .; j_call: TRBJ2-2; d_call: .; v_call: TRBV5-4; cdr3_nt: TGTGCCAGCAGCTTGGACAGGAGCTACCCTAAGCCCGGGGAGCTGTTTTTT; cdr3_aa: CASSLDRSYPKPGELFF
clone_size: .; j_call: TRBJ1-2; d_call: TRBD1; v_call: TRBV4-1; cdr3_nt: TGCGCCAGCAGCCAAGAAACCAGGGGGCGCGTCTTTGGTGGCTACACCTTC; cdr3_aa: CASSQETRGRVFGGYTF
clone_size: .; j_call: TRBJ2-3; d_call: TRBD1; v_call: TRBV5-1; cdr3_nt: TGCGCCAGCGCGGGACAGGGAACAGATACGCAGTATTTT; cdr3_aa: CASAGQGTDTQYF
clone_size: .; j_call: TRBJ1-5; d_call: .; v_call: TRBV5-1; cdr3_nt: TGCGCCAGCAGCCCGGGGGGGCCGATTAGCAATCAGCCCCAGCATTTT; cdr3_aa: CASSPGGPISNQPQHF
clone_size: .; j_call: TRBJ1-1; d_call: TRBD1; v_call: TRBV7-2; cdr3_nt: TGTGCCAGCAGCCCGCGGACAGGCTTGAACACTGAAGCTTTCTTT; cdr3_aa: CASSPRTGLNTEAFF
clone_size: .; j_call: TRBJ1-2; d_call: .; v_call: TRBV5-8; cdr3_nt: TGTGCCAGCAGCCGCTCAGTGGAGGGCTACACCTTC; cdr3_aa: CASSRSVEGYTF
clone_size: .; j_call: TRBJ1-1; d_call: TRBD1; v_call: TRBV6-5; cdr3_nt: TGTGCCAGCAGGGCCGGGACAGGGGTCACTGAAGCTTTCTTT; cdr3_aa: CASRAGTGVTEAFF
clone_size: .; j_call: TRBJ1-6; d_call: .; v_call: TRBV30; cdr3_nt: TGTGCCTGGAGGGCAGGGGTGAGCTCCTATAATTCACCCCTCCACTTT; cdr3_aa: CAWRAGVSSYNSPLHF
clone_size: few; j_call: TRBJ1-1; d_call: .; v_call: TRBV25-1; cdr3_nt: TGTGCCAGCAGTGAGAGGAACACTGAAGCTTTCTTT; cdr3_aa: CASSERNTEAFF
clone_size: .; j_call: TRBJ1-5; d_call: .; v_call: TRBV5-1; cdr3_nt: TGCGCCAGCAGCTTGACGGGGGATAGCAATCAGCCCCAGCATTTT; cdr3_aa: CASSLTGDSNQPQHF
clone_size: .; j_call: TRBJ2-5; d_call: .; v_call: TRBV5-1; cdr3_nt: TGCGCCAGCAGCGCGGGGATGGGGAAGGAGACCCAGTACTTC; cdr3_aa: CASSAGMGKETQYF
clone_size: .; j_call: TRBJ2-5; d_call: TRBD1; v_call: TRBV18; cdr3_nt: TGTGCCAGCTCACCAAGGGACAGGGGGCAGGAGACCCAGTACTTC; cdr3_aa: CASSPRDRGQETQYF
clone_size: few; j_call: TRBJ2-7; d_call: TRBD1; v_call: TRBV19; cdr3_nt: TGTGCCAGTAGTATCCTCTCAGGGGGCGAGCAGTACTTC; cdr3_aa: CASSILSGGEQYF
clone_size: .; j_call: TRBJ1-6; d_call: .; v_call: TRBV5-1; cdr3_nt: TGCGCCAGCAGCTCACAGGGCACCTATAATTCACCCCTCCACTTT; cdr3_aa: CASSSQGTYNSPLHF
clone_size: .; j_call: TRBJ1-1; d_call: TRBD1; v_call: TRBV29-1; cdr3_nt: TGCAGCGTTTCGGGACAGGGGCACACTGAAGCTTTCTTT; cdr3_aa: CSVSGQGHTEAFF
clone_size: .; j_call: TRBJ2-7; d_call: TRBD1; v_call: TRBV7-2; cdr3_nt: TGTGCCAGCAGCATACAGGGGGCTCACTACGAGCAGTACTTC; cdr3_aa: CASSIQGAHYEQYF
clone_size: few; j_call: TRBJ1-2; d_call: .; v_call: TRBV5-4; cdr3_nt: TGTGCCAGCAGCTTCAATGGGGGCAGGCTAGGGGGCTACACCTTC; cdr3_aa: CASSFNGGRLGGYTF
clone_size: .; j_call: TRBJ1-2; d_call: .; v_call: TRBV30; cdr3_nt: TGTGCCTGGAAGGATAAGGGAGGCTTCTATGGCTACACCTTC; cdr3_aa: CAWKDKGGFYGYTF
clone_size: .; j_call: TRBJ2-1; d_call: .; v_call: TRBV27; cdr3_nt: TGTGCCAGCAGTTTTTCCGAGGCGGGAAATGAGCAGTTCTTC; cdr3_aa: CASSFSEAGNEQFF
clone_size: .; j_call: TRBJ1-1; d_call: TRBD1; v_call: TRBV11-2; cdr3_nt: TGTGCCAGCAGCTTAAGGGACAGCCCTGAAGCTTTCTTT; cdr3_aa: CASSLRDSPEAFF
clone_size: .; j_call: TRBJ1-1; d_call: TRBD1; v_call: TRBV18; cdr3_nt: TGTGCCAGCTCACCTTATCCCTTGGACAGGGAATACACTGAAGCTTTCTTT; cdr3_aa: CASSPYPLDREYTEAFF
clone_size: once; j_call: TRBJ2-7; d_call: .; v_call: TRBV30; cdr3_nt: TGTGCCTGGAGTGTACTCCTCGAGCAGTACTTC; cdr3_aa: CAWSVLLEQYF
clone_size: .; j_call: TRBJ1-1; d_call: TRBD1; v_call: TRBV5-1; cdr3_nt: TGCGCCAGCAGCGCCCCGGACAGGGGCACGACTGAAGCTTTCTTT; cdr3_aa: CASSAPDRGTTEAFF
clone_size: .; j_call: TRBJ1-2; d_call: TRBD1; v_call: TRBV5-1; cdr3_nt: TGCGCCAGCACCAGGGACAGGGCTTCGCCTAACTATGGCTACACCTTC; cdr3_aa: CASTRDRASPNYGYTF
clone_size: once; j_call: TRBJ1-6; d_call: .; v_call: TRBV7-9; cdr3_nt: TGTGCCAGCAGTACCGGCAGGGTTAATTCACCCCTCCACTTT; cdr3_aa: CASSTGRVNSPLHF
clone_size: few; j_call: TRBJ2-5; d_call: .; v_call: TRBV6-4; cdr3_nt: TGTGCCAGCAGTGAAGAACAGGACGGGACCCAGTACTTC; cdr3_aa: CASSEEQDGTQYF
clone_size: .; j_call: TRBJ1-5; d_call: TRBD1; v_call: TRBV27; cdr3_nt: TGTGCCAGCAGTTTACTCCCACTACAGGGGTTTCAGCCCCAGCATTTT; cdr3_aa: CASSLLPLQGFQPQHF
clone_size: .; j_call: TRBJ2-5; d_call: TRBD2; v_call: TRBV27; cdr3_nt: TGTGCCAGCAGTTTGGGGGGAGGGCTACATGGCAGGCAGACCCAGTACTTC; cdr3_aa: CASSLGGGLHGRQTQYF
clone_size: .; j_call: TRBJ1-2; d_call: TRBD1; v_call: TRBV25-1; cdr3_nt: TGTGCCAGCAGTGAAGGGACAGGGCCTCATTCTGGCTACACCTTC; cdr3_aa: CASSEGTGPHSGYTF
clone_size: .; j_call: TRBJ2-7; d_call: .; v_call: TRBV5-6; cdr3_nt: TGTGCCAGCAGCTTGGGCGGGGCGTTCTCCTACGAGCAGTACTTC; cdr3_aa: CASSLGGAFSYEQYF
clone_size: .; j_call: TRBJ1-1; d_call: .; v_call: TRBV6-4; cdr3_nt: TGTGCCAGCAGTGCCTATCGGGGAACTGAAGCTTTCTTT; cdr3_aa: CASSAYRGTEAFF
clone_size: .; j_call: TRBJ1-6; d_call: TRBD1; v_call: TRBV19; cdr3_nt: TGTGCCAGTAGCCTCCTGGACAGGGAGAATTCACCCCTCCACTTT; cdr3_aa: CASSLLDRENSPLHF
clone_size: .; j_call: TRBJ2-7; d_call: TRBD1; v_call: TRBV6-1; cdr3_nt: TGTGCCAGCATAGACCCGGGACAGGGGTCCTACGAGCAGTACTTC; cdr3_aa: CASIDPGQGSYEQYF
clone_size: .; j_call: TRBJ2-5; d_call: .; v_call: TRBV7-9; cdr3_nt: TGTGCCAGCAGCTCCCGGTTTTTCGGAGCGAGTGATGGGACCCAGTACTTC; cdr3_aa: CASSSRFFGASDGTQYF
clone_size: .; j_call: TRBJ2-1; d_call: TRBD2; v_call: TRBV6-1; cdr3_nt: TGTGCCAGTAATTCTGGACTAGCGGGGCCGGATGAGCAGTTCTTC; cdr3_aa: CASNSGLAGPDEQFF
clone_size: once; j_call: TRBJ2-1; d_call: TRBD1; v_call: TRBV9; cdr3_nt: TGTGCCAGCAGTCCGGGGACAGTCTCCAATGAGCAGTTCTTC; cdr3_aa: CASSPGTVSNEQFF
clone_size: .; j_call: TRBJ1-1; d_call: .; v_call: TRBV6-5; cdr3_nt: TGTGCCAGCAGATCGGTGGCAGGCCTGAACACTGAAGCTTTCTTT; cdr3_aa: CASRSVAGLNTEAFF
clone_size: .; j_call: TRBJ2-3; d_call: .; v_call: TRBV5-1; cdr3_nt: TGCGCCAGCAGCTTGGGGCGGGGGCGGACAGATACGCAGTATTTT; cdr3_aa: CASSLGRGRTDTQYF
clone_size: .; j_call: TRBJ2-1; d_call: TRBD1; v_call: TRBV6-1; cdr3_nt: TGTGCCAGCACCCCCCCGGGACAGGGGTTCAATGAGCAGTTCTTC; cdr3_aa: CASTPPGQGFNEQFF
clone_size: few; j_call: TRBJ2-1; d_call: .; v_call: TRBV11-2; cdr3_nt: TGTGCCAGCAGCCTAAGGGGCTTCCGAAACAATGAGCAGTTCTTC; cdr3_aa: CASSLRGFRNNEQFF
clone_size: .; j_call: TRBJ2-1; d_call: .; v_call: TRBV28; cdr3_nt: TGTGCCAGCAGCTCCTGGGGGCGCAGGGTGGTCAATGAGCAGTTCTTC; cdr3_aa: CASSSWGRRVVNEQFF
clone_size: .; j_call: TRBJ1-3; d_call: .; v_call: TRBV5-8; cdr3_nt: TGTGCCAGCAGCGTACAGGGATCCAACACCATATATTTT; cdr3_aa: CASSVQGSNTIYF
clone_size: .; j_call: TRBJ2-7; d_call: .; v_call: TRBV11-3; cdr3_nt: TGTGCCAGCAGCTTAGCCCGGGGTCTCGAGCAGTACTTC; cdr3_aa: CASSLARGLEQYF
clone_size: .; j_call: TRBJ2-5; d_call: TRBD1; v_call: TRBV6-6; cdr3_nt: TGTGCCAGCAGTTACTCCCGAGGGGGCCTCCAAGAGACCCAGTACTTC; cdr3_aa: CASSYSRGGLQETQYF
clone_size: .; j_call: TRBJ2-7; d_call: TRBD2; v_call: TRBV13; cdr3_nt: TGTGCCAGCAGCCCCCGTTGGGCTAGCGGGGGGGTTTACGAGCAGTATTTC; cdr3_aa: CASSPRWASGGVYEQYF